The T cell receptor beta chain described here comes from a study of shared clonotypes between healthy human individuals. Study findings and constraints: Compared with clonotypes that all four donors shared, non-shared clonotypes had lower generation probabilities. Generally, naive subsets came out with larger estimated richness than memory subsets. Specimens sampled were limited to blood, with tissue repertoires likely differing.

As to this clone: What it recognizes is unknown. This clone may be a read error of a much larger clone one base away.

DNA at about 210 ng, 25,000 to 30,000 T cell genomes, went into sorted-subset replicate PCRs. TCRdb's table, derived via immunoSEQ multiplex PCR, lists solely in-frame clones and lacks some. The repertoire holds some 2,000,000 clones, with 85% to 95% as singletons. Sequenced material: naive CD4+ T cells sorted from blood. Subset denoted: CD45RA+ positively selected. The clonotype comes from a man younger than 35 in good health.

The CDR3 DNA is TGTGCCAGCAGAGGACAGGCCCAAGAGACCCAGTACTTC. Protein product: CASRGQAQETQYF. The chain has TRBV6-1 and TRBJ2-5; 7 nucleotides match TRBD1. Germline V gives CDR1 MNHNS, CDR2 SASEGT. CDR3 size: 13 residues. The V gene end was trimmed by 6 bases and the J gene end by 1 base; junction bases not matched to a gene: 2.